This is a list of T cell receptor beta chains from one sample in a study of tumor-infiltrating lymphocytes in localized non-small cell lung cancer. Data came from immunoSEQ multiplex PCR; TCRdb stores just in-frame clones and leaves some out. The sample carries roughly 14,000 clones, more than 65% recorded once. The sequenced sample consisted of lung tumor tissue. These receptors all come from a human donor with non-small cell lung cancer. Both conserved end residues are part of each CDR3. The D gene is left open where the match is weak. A row's size may be missing; if present it is once, few, many or a size class.

clone_size,v_call,j_call,d_call,cdr3_nt,cdr3_aa
.,TRBV5-1,TRBJ1-1,.,TGCGCCAGCAGCTTGGACGTGGCCCCGAACACTGAAGCTTTCTTT,CASSLDVAPNTEAFF
.,TRBV19,TRBJ1-1,TRBD1,TGTGCCAGTAGTACCCAGGGGGCCCCTGAAGCTTTCTTT,CASSTQGAPEAFF
.,TRBV27,TRBJ2-1,.,TGTGCCAGCAGTTTTGGGAATGAGCAGTTCTTC,CASSFGNEQFF
once,TRBV15,TRBJ1-4,.,TGTGCCACCAGCAGAGATGGCTTCCGGGGGGCGAATGAAAAACTGTTTTTT,CATSRDGFRGANEKLFF
.,TRBV7-9,TRBJ1-2,.,TGTGCCAGCAGCTTTCGCTACAACTATGGCTACACCTTC,CASSFRYNYGYTF
.,TRBV6-5,TRBJ1-6,.,TGTGCCAGCAGCAGGGACATCATTAATTCACCCCTCCACTTT,CASSRDIINSPLHF
.,TRBV30,TRBJ2-7,TRBD2,TGTGCCTGGAGTGTAGCGGTCGAGCGGGGTCTGGCCTACGAGCAGTACTTC,CAWSVAVERGLAYEQYF
.,TRBV19,TRBJ2-6,.,TGTGCCAGTAGAGGTCGAGACTCTGGGGCCAACGTCCTGACTTTC,CASRGRDSGANVLTF
.,TRBV7-8,TRBJ1-2,.,TGTGCCAGCAGCCCGGCGGGGGCGTTCTATGGCTACACCTTC,CASSPAGAFYGYTF
medium-sized,TRBV5-1,TRBJ2-7,.,TGCGCCAGCAGCTTGGCCGATACAACCTACGAGCAGTACTTC,CASSLADTTYEQYF
.,TRBV11-1,TRBJ1-2,TRBD1,TGTGCCAGCAGCTCGGGACAGAACTATGGCTACACCTTC,CASSSGQNYGYTF
once,TRBV6-5,TRBJ2-2,.,TGTGCCTGTAAGACAGAGAACACCGGGGAGCTGTTTTTT,CACKTENTGELFF
.,TRBV7-6,TRBJ2-2,.,TGTGCCAGCAGCTTTTGGGGGGACAACACCGGGGAGCTGTTTTTT,CASSFWGDNTGELFF
few,TRBV10-2,TRBJ2-2,.,TGCGCCAGCAGTTTCGACGGATCCACCGGGGAGCTGTTTTTT,CASSFDGSTGELFF
.,TRBV7-8,TRBJ2-5,.,TGTGCCAGCAGCTTAGGGTCCCAAGAGACCCAGTACTTC,CASSLGSQETQYF
.,TRBV9,TRBJ2-2,.,TGTGCCAGCAGCCCCCCGGCAGCAAACACCGGGGAGCTGTTTTTT,CASSPPAANTGELFF
.,TRBV27,TRBJ1-2,TRBD1,TGTGCCAGCAGTCTTACGCCCGGGACAGGAGCTAACTATGGCTACACCTTC,CASSLTPGTGANYGYTF
.,TRBV5-3,TRBJ2-3,.,TGTGCCAGAAGCTTAGTACTTAGCACAGATACGCAGTATTTT,CARSLVLSTDTQYF
.,TRBV27,TRBJ1-1,.,TGTGCCAGCAGTTTTGCGGGCACTGAAGCTTTCTTT,CASSFAGTEAFF
few,TRBV7-2,TRBJ2-2,.,TGTGCCAGCAGCTTCCTCAACACCGGGGAGCTGTTTTTT,CASSFLNTGELFF
.,TRBV9,TRBJ2-5,TRBD2,TGTGCCAGCAGCCCCAGCGGGGGGGCCAAAGAGACCCAGTACTTC,CASSPSGGAKETQYF
.,TRBV29-1,TRBJ2-1,.,TGCAGCGCGTTGGCGTCGTCCTACAATGAGCAGTTCTTC,CSALASSYNEQFF
.,TRBV11-2,TRBJ1-6,.,TGTGCCAGCAGCTTAGCCGCAGGGCGGGATTCACCCCTCCACTTT,CASSLAAGRDSPLHF
once,TRBV6-5,TRBJ2-7,.,TGTGCCAGCAGTTATCGAACCGGGGCCGTTGACTACGAGCAGTACTTC,CASSYRTGAVDYEQYF
.,TRBV9,TRBJ2-3,.,TGTGCCAGCAGCGTAGGGGGCAGGGTGGGCACAGATACGCAGTATTTT,CASSVGGRVGTDTQYF
.,TRBV5-4,TRBJ2-1,.,TGTGCCAGCAGAGGAAGCGGGCCCATTGTGGATGAGCAGTTCTTC,CASRGSGPIVDEQFF
.,TRBV5-1,TRBJ1-6,TRBD1,TGCGCCAGCAGCCCTTCCGGACAGGTGTCTTCACCCCTCCACTTT,CASSPSGQVSSPLHF
.,TRBV12-5,TRBJ2-2,.,TGTGCTAGTGCCGACCCGGACAGCTTCGGGGAGCTGTTTTTT,CASADPDSFGELFF
once,TRBV6-5,TRBJ2-5,TRBD1,TGTGCCAGCAGTTACCAGACAGGGCAAGAGACCCAGTACTTC,CASSYQTGQETQYF
.,TRBV7-2,TRBJ2-3,TRBD2,TGTGCCAGCAGCTCTAACGGGGGGATTGGTGATACGCAGTATTTT,CASSSNGGIGDTQYF
.,TRBV2,TRBJ2-7,.,TGTGCCAGCAGTGTGGGGCAGGGGACGGGGGAGCAGTACTTC,CASSVGQGTGEQYF
.,TRBV27,TRBJ1-2,TRBD1,TGTGCCAGCACACCCCTAGACAGGGGGTCCCTCTATGGCTACACCTTC,CASTPLDRGSLYGYTF
.,TRBV29-1,TRBJ2-2,TRBD2,TGCAGCGTTGTACTCCGGACTAGCGGTAACACCGGGGAGCTGTTTTTT,CSVVLRTSGNTGELFF